This TCR beta chain came from a study of T cell repertoires in aging, cancer and after chemotherapy (dated by TCRdb to between 2018 and 2020). Background for the entire study: Donors were distributed across six age groups ranging from 30 or younger to 70 or older, with at least three individuals included per group. In total, the full dataset held millions of TCR reads. To look at immunoaging and at how T cells reconstitute after chemotherapy, the study profiled TCR beta repertoires in peripheral blood from both healthy donors and cancer patients. Paired pre- and post-chemotherapy samples in the hematological group came from chronic lymphocytic leukemia patients treated with fludarabine- or bendamustine-based regimens. A cohort of under 250 cancer patients (approximately 92 with hematological and around 120 with solid cancers) was assembled, and fewer than 100 healthy donors were included as a reference group.

This clonotype has a count of ten or more. Its antigen is not yet known. Base qualities were left out, and no much larger clone turns up one base away. Multiplex touch-down PCR with a mixed TRB-A/B primer pool was used to amplify rearranged TRB sequences covering the V, D and J segments. Illumina adapters and sample indices were attached to the amplicons in two consecutive PCR reactions using Phusion HS II polymerase. Amplicons were gel-purified with the NucleoSpin Gel and PCR Clean-up kit, then checked with Qubit and an Agilent 2100 Bioanalyzer. Libraries were sequenced on an Illumina MiSeq using 600-cycle, single-indexed, paired-end runs. The original methods were these. TRB sequences were processed with MiXCR versions 2.12 and 3.0.5. Each unique CDR3 nucleotide sequence was counted as one clone, and only productive sequences with at least two reads were retained. Shannon diversity, evenness, clonality (one minus evenness), and alpha-parameterized diversity profiles from alpha 0 to 5 were included as repertoire metrics. The IGoR algorithm was used to calculate generation probabilities for clones in the paired samples taken before and after chemotherapy. The raw public data were reprocessed by TCRdb itself: fastp quality trimming at Q25, MiXCR clonotype calling, in-frame beta chains only. CDR3 protein duplicates are merged, each entry listing the most common genes and DNA. TCRdb, not the authors, supplied the V and J calls. Counted in this sample were around 8,800 distinct CDR3 sequences; around a quarter of them appeared once. The ten largest clones capture around 13% of the sample.

Broader findings and caveats from the paper: In healthy donors, the decline in TCR diversity with age was mainly explained by loss of richness, whereas in cancer patients loss of evenness was also found to contribute. Hematological cancer patients had infiltration of lymphoid organs, and this infiltration may itself impair thymic emigration or peripheral T cell expansion. An increase in median generation probability over the chemotherapy interval was observed in both cancer cohorts, suggesting that the repertoire was reconstituted through rebound thymic output. According to the authors, the repertoire data do not permit conclusions about immunological memory after chemotherapy. Compared with age-matched healthy donors, untreated patients with hematological or solid cancers had significantly lower TCR diversity and higher clonality in blood.

TCR beta rearrangements were amplified from genomic DNA extracted from peripheral blood rather than from sorted cells or RNA. Its CDR3 holds 17 amino acids, cysteine through phenylalanine. Only the CDR3 DNA is retained, 51 bases long and in frame from the first base. The germline V gene sets CDR1 to MNHNS and CDR2 to SASEGT. V is clipped by 4 bases and J by 5 bases, and the sequence between their germline boundaries is 24 bases long. The sequence was collected from a human donor with a blood cancer. The donor label of this sample is uncertain. The sequenced sample was blood. The sequence links TRBV6-1 to TRBJ2-7; matching of 6 bases hints at TRBD2 as the D gene. The CDR3 reads CASSGLRERASTHEQYF. The DNA reads TGTGCCAGCAGTGGGCTTCGGGAGAGGGCTTCTACCCACGAGCAGTACTTC.